This TCR beta chain was identified during a study of blood T cell repertoires in COVID-19. Overall study: From the United States, Italy and Spain came samples of acute and convalescent COVID-19. Nucleic acid was either cDNA or gDNA, and it came from T cells, B-cell-depleted T cells, or PBMCs.

CDR1 is LNHDA and CDR2 is SQIVND in the germline V gene (reference sequence). The CDR3 consists of 14 residues. V gave up 6 bases and J gave up 4 bases, with 15 bases separating them. Authors' data handling: Amplification of reference gene primers provided the estimated nucleated cell counts. Using immunoSEQ multiplex PCR, the repertoire was profiled, and TCRdb retains in-frame clones only, with some absent. V and J calls and clone size are given by that table; D and trimming were obtained from the DNA. The sample shows around 300,000 clones, approximately 90% of them seen only once. The chain carries TRBV19 and TRBJ1-1; no clear D. The sequencing input was peripheral blood. This TCR was recovered from a woman aged 40 to 55 with acute or convalescent COVID-19. The DNA for the CDR3 is TGTGCCAGTAGAGGACGGAGGCTTGCCACTGAAGCTTTCTTT. This encodes CASRGRRLATEAFF.